A selection of T cell receptor beta chains follows, all from one sample in a study of shared clonotypes between healthy human individuals. TCRdb keeps only in-frame clones here, not all; method: immunoSEQ multiplex PCR. This table holds around 2,000,000 clones, roughly 94% found once. Specimen: naive CD8+ T cells sorted from blood. These receptor sequences come from a man aged 18 to 30 in good health. The CDR3 runs from the conserved cysteine through the conserved F or W. Fields, in order: J gene, D gene, clone size, V gene, CDR3 protein, CDR3 DNA. The D gene is left open where the match is weak. Size is omitted from some rows. Given values are once, few, many or a class for expanded clones.

j_call: TRBJ2-7; d_call: .; clone_size: .; v_call: TRBV30; cdr3_aa: CAALEPGYHYEQYF; cdr3_nt: TGTGCCGCTCTGGAGCCGGGCTACCATTACGAGCAGTACTTC
j_call: TRBJ1-2; d_call: .; clone_size: .; v_call: TRBV5-4; cdr3_aa: CASSLWGAQYGYTF; cdr3_nt: TGTGCCAGCAGCTTGTGGGGGGCTCAGTATGGCTACACCTTC
j_call: TRBJ1-4; d_call: TRBD1; clone_size: once; v_call: TRBV7-8; cdr3_aa: CASSSGMGQEVATNEKLFF; cdr3_nt: TGTGCCAGCAGCTCGGGAATGGGACAGGAGGTTGCAACTAATGAAAAACTGTTTTTT
j_call: TRBJ2-7; d_call: TRBD2; clone_size: .; v_call: TRBV12-5; cdr3_aa: CASGLAGGGYEQYF; cdr3_nt: TGTGCTAGTGGATTAGCGGGAGGGGGCTACGAGCAGTACTTC
j_call: TRBJ2-1; d_call: .; clone_size: .; v_call: TRBV5-6; cdr3_aa: CASSLKSSVDEQFF; cdr3_nt: TGTGCCAGCAGCTTGAAGTCTAGCGTCGATGAGCAGTTCTTC
j_call: TRBJ2-5; d_call: .; clone_size: once; v_call: TRBV9; cdr3_aa: CASSSQSGAGVTQYF; cdr3_nt: TGTGCCAGCAGCTCACAATCGGGGGCTGGAGTGACCCAGTACTTC
j_call: TRBJ2-4; d_call: TRBD2; clone_size: .; v_call: TRBV19; cdr3_aa: CASSTIPGGPAKNIQYF; cdr3_nt: TGTGCCAGTAGTACGATACCGGGGGGGCCCGCCAAAAACATTCAGTACTTC
j_call: TRBJ2-5; d_call: .; clone_size: .; v_call: TRBV7-6; cdr3_aa: CASSLDETQYF; cdr3_nt: TGTGCCAGCAGCTTAGACGAGACCCAGTACTTC
j_call: TRBJ2-1; d_call: .; clone_size: once; v_call: TRBV13; cdr3_aa: CASSLGLSSGLVNEQFF; cdr3_nt: TGTGCCAGCAGCTTAGGCCTAAGCAGCGGGCTTGTGAATGAGCAGTTCTTC
j_call: TRBJ2-7; d_call: .; clone_size: few; v_call: TRBV2; cdr3_aa: CASRASGSYEQYF; cdr3_nt: TGTGCCAGCAGGGCGTCAGGGTCCTACGAGCAGTACTTC
j_call: TRBJ2-7; d_call: .; clone_size: once; v_call: TRBV5-6; cdr3_aa: CASSWAWSYEQYF; cdr3_nt: TGTGCCAGCAGCTGGGCATGGTCCTACGAGCAGTACTTC
j_call: TRBJ2-7; d_call: TRBD1; clone_size: once; v_call: TRBV6-5; cdr3_aa: CASSYGTALYEQYF; cdr3_nt: TGTGCCAGCAGTTACGGGACAGCCCTCTACGAGCAGTACTTC
j_call: TRBJ1-1; d_call: .; clone_size: .; v_call: TRBV28; cdr3_aa: CASSPTKESNTEAFF; cdr3_nt: TGTGCCAGCAGTCCCACAAAAGAATCGAACACTGAAGCTTTCTTT
j_call: TRBJ1-2; d_call: TRBD1; clone_size: .; v_call: TRBV4-1; cdr3_aa: CASSQAWTGRYGYTF; cdr3_nt: TGCGCCAGCAGCCAAGCCTGGACAGGGCGATATGGCTACACCTTC
j_call: TRBJ2-3; d_call: TRBD2; clone_size: .; v_call: TRBV7-9; cdr3_aa: CASSLGAGGPRWTDTQYF; cdr3_nt: TGTGCCAGCAGCTTAGGAGCGGGAGGGCCGAGATGGACAGATACGCAGTATTTT
j_call: TRBJ1-2; d_call: TRBD1; clone_size: few; v_call: TRBV5-6; cdr3_aa: CASSFDRDNGYTF; cdr3_nt: TGTGCCAGCAGCTTCGACAGGGATAATGGCTACACCTTC
j_call: TRBJ2-5; d_call: TRBD1; clone_size: .; v_call: TRBV5-6; cdr3_aa: CASSPAGTGGRETQYF; cdr3_nt: TGTGCCAGCAGCCCCGCGGGGACAGGGGGGCGAGAGACCCAGTACTTC
j_call: TRBJ2-2; d_call: .; clone_size: .; v_call: TRBV6-5; cdr3_aa: CASSPFPDRTGELFF; cdr3_nt: TGTGCCAGCAGTCCTTTCCCCGACAGGACCGGGGAGCTGTTTTTT
j_call: TRBJ2-7; d_call: TRBD2; clone_size: once; v_call: TRBV27; cdr3_aa: CASRPSGRGGEQYF; cdr3_nt: TGTGCCAGCAGACCGAGCGGGAGGGGGGGCGAGCAGTACTTC
j_call: TRBJ1-1; d_call: TRBD1; clone_size: .; v_call: TRBV7-9; cdr3_aa: CASSFVPGQGANTEAFF; cdr3_nt: TGTGCCAGCAGCTTCGTCCCGGGACAGGGTGCGAACACTGAAGCTTTCTTT
j_call: TRBJ2-5; d_call: TRBD2; clone_size: .; v_call: TRBV7-9; cdr3_aa: CASSLRLAGIPQETQYF; cdr3_nt: TGTGCCAGCAGCTTAAGACTAGCGGGCATACCCCAAGAGACCCAGTACTTC
j_call: TRBJ2-5; d_call: .; clone_size: .; v_call: TRBV4-1; cdr3_aa: CASSQDSASQETQYF; cdr3_nt: TGCGCCAGCAGCCAAGATTCGGCAAGCCAAGAGACCCAGTACTTC
j_call: TRBJ2-1; d_call: TRBD2; clone_size: .; v_call: TRBV27; cdr3_aa: CASSPSAGENYNEQFF; cdr3_nt: TGTGCCAGCAGCCCGTCAGCGGGGGAGAACTACAATGAGCAGTTCTTC
j_call: TRBJ1-6; d_call: TRBD1; clone_size: .; v_call: TRBV2; cdr3_aa: CASSASGTGSSPLHF; cdr3_nt: TGTGCCAGCAGTGCATCCGGGACAGGGTCTTCACCCCTCCACTTT
j_call: TRBJ2-3; d_call: TRBD2; clone_size: .; v_call: TRBV4-1; cdr3_aa: CASSQDWGGRAGDTQYF; cdr3_nt: TGCGCCAGCAGCCAAGATTGGGGCGGGAGGGCCGGGGATACGCAGTATTTT
j_call: TRBJ1-4; d_call: TRBD1; clone_size: .; v_call: TRBV2; cdr3_aa: CASRAGGMNEKLFF; cdr3_nt: TGTGCCAGCAGAGCAGGGGGGATGAATGAAAAACTGTTTTTT
j_call: TRBJ1-5; d_call: TRBD1; clone_size: .; v_call: TRBV7-9; cdr3_aa: CASSSAQTGLGQPQHF; cdr3_nt: TGTGCCAGCAGCTCAGCCCAGACAGGGCTGGGCCAGCCCCAGCATTTT
j_call: TRBJ1-1; d_call: .; clone_size: .; v_call: TRBV19; cdr3_aa: CASSYGTEAFF; cdr3_nt: TGTGCCAGTAGTTATGGTACTGAAGCTTTCTTT
j_call: TRBJ1-2; d_call: .; clone_size: .; v_call: TRBV27; cdr3_aa: CASSLTRSKHGYTF; cdr3_nt: TGTGCCAGCAGTTTAACGCGGAGTAAGCATGGCTACACCTTC
j_call: TRBJ1-6; d_call: .; clone_size: .; v_call: TRBV30; cdr3_aa: CAWSDLNSPLHF; cdr3_nt: TGTGCCTGGAGTGATCTTAATTCACCCCTCCACTTT
j_call: TRBJ1-5; d_call: .; clone_size: .; v_call: TRBV15; cdr3_aa: CATSREPGALSNQPQHF; cdr3_nt: TGTGCCACCAGCAGGGAACCGGGAGCCCTAAGCAATCAGCCCCAGCATTTT
j_call: TRBJ1-5; d_call: .; clone_size: .; v_call: TRBV27; cdr3_aa: CASSLLIGETQHF; cdr3_nt: TGTGCCAGCAGTTTATTGATCGGGGAGACTCAGCATTTT
j_call: TRBJ1-5; d_call: .; clone_size: .; v_call: TRBV10-3; cdr3_aa: CAISEGPTGNQPQHF; cdr3_nt: TGTGCCATCAGTGAGGGACCCACTGGCAATCAGCCCCAGCATTTT
j_call: TRBJ2-3; d_call: TRBD2; clone_size: .; v_call: TRBV11-2; cdr3_aa: CASSLPGLEQYF; cdr3_nt: TGTGCCAGCAGCTTGCCGGGACTAGAGCAGTATTTT